This TCR beta chain derives from a study of T cell changes during pregnancy in multiple sclerosis. Generated by immunoSEQ multiplex PCR, the TCRdb table keeps only in-frame clones and is missing some. The data contain under 55,000 clones, approximately 90% of them singletons. CDR3 length equals 17 residues. CDR1 is SGDLS, CDR2 YYNGEE, per germline. With V trimmed by 4 bases and J by 5 bases, 9 bases remained unmatched. Sequences were obtained from PBMCs (not recorded whether the cells were cultured). This sequence joins TRBV9 and TRBJ2-3, with TRBD2 matching 14 bases. The clonotype comes from a female donor with multiple sclerosis, enrolled in a pregnancy study. The chain's CDR3 is CASSLGTSGRRGDTQYF. The CDR3, as DNA: TGTGCCAGCAGCCTCGGGACTAGCGGGAGAAGGGGAGATACGCAGTATTTT.